This T cell receptor (beta chain) was recovered during a study of blood T cell repertoires in COVID-19. In the source study's methods: It was from reference gene primer amplification that nucleated cell counts were estimated. Only in-frame clones appear in the TCRdb table, and some are missing; sequencing was by immunoSEQ multiplex PCR. The DNA was the basis for D and trimming; V, J and clone size are from that table. Of roughly 200,000 clones in the sample, 85% are singletons; the top ten hold about 19%. This clone occurred once. The germline V gene encodes CDR1 SNHLY and CDR2 FYNNEI. This CDR3 contains 12 residues. With V trimmed by 6 bases and J by 4 bases, 3 bases remained unmatched. Membership in each cohort depended on participant-reported clinical history.

The V and J genes are TRBV2 and TRBJ2-7; TRBD1 aligns across 7 bases. The specimen sequenced was PBMCs or T cells enriched from blood (not recorded which). This clonotype originated in a middle-aged man who had recovered from COVID-19. The chain's CDR3 is CASRTGFYEQYF. DNA for the CDR3: TGTGCCAGCAGGACAGGGTTTTACGAGCAGTACTTC. The full variable domain, rest sourced from reference TRBV2 and TRBJ2-7, is EPEVTQTPSHQVTQMGQEVILRCVPISNHLYFYWYRQILGQKVEFLVSFYNNEISEKSEIFDDQFSVERPDGSNFTLKIRSTKLEDSAMYFCASRTGFYEQYFGPGTRLTVT.